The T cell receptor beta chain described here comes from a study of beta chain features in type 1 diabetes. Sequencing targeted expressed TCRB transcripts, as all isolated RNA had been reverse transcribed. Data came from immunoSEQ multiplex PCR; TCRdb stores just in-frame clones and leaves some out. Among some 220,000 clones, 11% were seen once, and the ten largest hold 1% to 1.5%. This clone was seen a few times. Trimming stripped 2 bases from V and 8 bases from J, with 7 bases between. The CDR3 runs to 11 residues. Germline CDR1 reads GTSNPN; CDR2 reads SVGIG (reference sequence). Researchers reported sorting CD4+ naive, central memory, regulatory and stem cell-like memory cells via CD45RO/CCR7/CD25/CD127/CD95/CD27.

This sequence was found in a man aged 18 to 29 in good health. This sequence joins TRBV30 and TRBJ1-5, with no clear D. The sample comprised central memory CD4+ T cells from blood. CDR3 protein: CAWSPTEPQHF. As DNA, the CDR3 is TGTGCCTGGAGTCCAACGGAGCCCCAGCATTTT.